This T cell receptor beta chain originates from a study of blood T cell repertoires in COVID-19. Study-wide context: Samples came from the United States, Italy and Spain, spanning acute and convalescent COVID-19. T cells, B-cell-depleted T cells, or PBMCs provided the cDNA or gDNA that served as material.

In the original workflow: Reference gene primer amplification yielded estimated nucleated cell counts. Clones were sequenced by immunoSEQ multiplex PCR, and TCRdb holds only the in-frame ones, with some missing. Clone size and the V and J calls come from that table; the DNA yielded D and trimming. The sample contains roughly 300,000 clones, about 90% of which appear only once. The CDR3 totals 13 residues. The germline gives CDR1 MNHEY, CDR2 SVGAGI. This clone was seen only a few times. The junction differs from germline at one of its ends, possibly a read error. The sequenced sample consisted of peripheral blood. The origin of this receptor is a woman in her forties who had recovered from COVID-19. V gene TRBV6-5 combines with J gene TRBJ2-7; unclear D gene. The CDR3 nucleotides read TGTGCCAGCAGTTCCGGAGACGGCTACCAGCAGTACTTC. Its translation is CASSSGDGYQQYF.